The 5 T cell receptor beta chains below all came from one sample that was sequenced in a study of blood T cells in healthy people across ages. A second PCR, run for roughly 6 to 11 cycles, used a sample-barcoded 5' primer plus a J-beta primer mix. MiXCR, run by TCRdb on the 5' RACE reads, gives a single entry per CDR3 protein. The table shows 780,000 or so distinct CDR3 sequences, with about 53% occurring only once. Material for sequencing was blood. All receptors come from a man older than 75 in good health.

The chain employs TRBV7-2 and TRBJ2-7; 7 bases fit TRBD2. The DNA end is a closer match to TRBJ2-5, so the J assignment may be wrong. CDR1 and CDR2 (germline): SGHTA, FQGNSA. The CDR3 has 15 amino acids. CDR3 sequence reads: CASSVKGGSLETQYF. CDR3 bases: TGTGCCAGCAGCGTGAAAGGCGGGAGTTTGGAGACCCAGTACTTC.

The chain combines TRBV12-3 or TRBV12-4 with TRBJ2-1; 7 bases fit TRBD2. CDR3 size: 17 residues. Germline trimming cut 7 bases from V and 6 bases from J; bases unmatched to any gene: 18. CDR3 residues: CASITGRLISGRNEQFF. The CDR3 region has the DNA TGTGCCAGCATAACGGGTCGCCTTATTAGCGGGCGCAATGAGCAGTTCTTC.

The chain uses TRBV2 and TRBJ1-1, with 7 bases fitting TRBD1. V lost 7 bases and J lost 5; bases outside the gene matches: 16. There are 16 residues in the CDR3. CDR1 is SNHLY, CDR2 FYNNEI, per germline. CDR3 loop: CASTRTGKGVSTEAFF. Here the CDR3 DNA reads TGTGCCAGCACTAGGACAGGAAAAGGGGTGAGTACTGAAGCTTTCTTT.

This chain uses TRBV20-1 with TRBJ1-4, with D possibly being TRBD1 (6 bases). V lost 6 bases, J lost 0 bases, and 17 bases lay in between. Germline lookup yields CDR1 DFQATT and CDR2 SNEGSKA (reference sequence). The CDR3 is made up of 16 amino acids. This chain's CDR3 is CSATRGPSATNEKLFF. In DNA, the CDR3 is TGCAGTGCCACCAGGGGCCCCTCTGCAACTAATGAAAAACTGTTTTTT.

This clonotype was seen a few times. The chain couples TRBV29-1 to TRBJ1-1, with TRBD1 as a possible D gene (5 bases). V was clipped by 7 bases and J by 11 bases, with 14 bases between them. Germline CDR1 and CDR2: SQVTM and ANQGSEA. The CDR3 has 10 residues. The CDR3 coding sequence is TGCAGCGCCGGGGGGACTCGGGCTTTCTTT. Protein product: CSAGGTRAFF.